A selection of T cell receptor beta chains follows, all from one sample in a study of early T cells in non-severe SARS-CoV-2 infection. TCRdb fed the 5' RACE reads into MiXCR, producing one record per CDR3 protein. There are 60,000 or so distinct CDR3 sequences in the sample; 7.5% to 9% occur only once, and about 3.8% lies in the top ten. The sequenced sample was whole blood, obtained at baseline. These receptors were taken from an adult who was a healthcare worker with PCR-confirmed SARS-CoV-2 infection or an uninfected control (not recorded which). CDR3s include the opening cysteine and the closing phenylalanine or tryptophan. D genes are given only for firm matches. Some rows mark clone size as missing; the rest say once, few, many or name a class of expanded clone.

many NA TRBJ2-2 TRBV7-9 CASSLPRALPGELFF TGTGCCAGCAGCCTCCCTAGGGCACTCCCCGGGGAGCTGTTTTTT
few NA TRBJ2-2 TRBV12-3/TRBV12-4 CASSQIWTGPNTGELFF TGTGCCAGCAGTCAGATTTGGACGGGACCGAACACCGGGGAGCTGTTTTTT
many TRBD2 TRBJ2-3 TRBV9 CASSGTSGITDTQYF TGTGCCAGCAGCGGGACTAGCGGGATCACAGATACGCAGTATTTT
few NA TRBJ1-4 TRBV18 CASSPERATNEKLFF TGTGCCAGCTCACCTGAGAGGGCAACTAATGAAAAACTGTTTTTT
NA NA TRBJ2-1 TRBV7-3 CASSSSGPQNEQFF TGTGCCAGCAGCTCCTCGGGCCCCCAGAATGAGCAGTTCTTC
NA NA TRBJ2-7 TRBV27 CASSARGSYEQYF TGTGCCAGCAGCGCAAGGGGCTCCTACGAGCAGTACTTC
NA NA TRBJ1-2 TRBV5-1 CASSLLSAYGYTF TGCGCCAGCAGCTTGTTATCCGCCTATGGCTACACCTTC
NA TRBD2 TRBJ2-1 TRBV7-8 CASSLGRTSGDKNEQFF TGTGCCAGCAGCTTAGGGCGCACTAGCGGGGATAAGAATGAGCAGTTCTTC
many TRBD2 TRBJ2-7 TRBV7-9 CASSPSPGGYEQYF TGTGCCAGCAGCCCCTCACCGGGGGGCTACGAGCAGTACTTC
NA NA TRBJ2-7 TRBV27 CASSPGDEQYF TGTGCCAGCAGTCCAGGTGACGAGCAGTACTTC
many TRBD1 TRBJ2-3 TRBV6-1 CASSRGQVVLGPDTQYF TGTGCCAGCAGCCGAGGACAGGTCGTATTGGGGCCAGATACGCAGTATTTT
NA NA TRBJ2-1 TRBV24-1 CATSDRIYNEQFF TGTGCCACCAGTGATCGGATTTACAATGAGCAGTTCTTC
many TRBD1 TRBJ2-1 TRBV4-2 CASSQDPGQVYNEQFF TGTGCCAGCAGCCAAGATCCGGGACAGGTATACAATGAGCAGTTCTTC
few NA TRBJ1-2 TRBV6-1 CASRTDSIYGYTF TGTGCCAGCAGGACAGACAGTATCTATGGCTACACCTTC
many NA TRBJ2-7 TRBV29-1 CSVETWTGGEQYF TGCAGCGTTGAGACCTGGACCGGTGGGGAGCAGTACTTC
NA NA TRBJ2-5 TRBV14 CASSQGASVSTETQYF TGTGCCAGCAGCCAAGGGGCTAGTGTGAGCACAGAGACCCAGTACTTC